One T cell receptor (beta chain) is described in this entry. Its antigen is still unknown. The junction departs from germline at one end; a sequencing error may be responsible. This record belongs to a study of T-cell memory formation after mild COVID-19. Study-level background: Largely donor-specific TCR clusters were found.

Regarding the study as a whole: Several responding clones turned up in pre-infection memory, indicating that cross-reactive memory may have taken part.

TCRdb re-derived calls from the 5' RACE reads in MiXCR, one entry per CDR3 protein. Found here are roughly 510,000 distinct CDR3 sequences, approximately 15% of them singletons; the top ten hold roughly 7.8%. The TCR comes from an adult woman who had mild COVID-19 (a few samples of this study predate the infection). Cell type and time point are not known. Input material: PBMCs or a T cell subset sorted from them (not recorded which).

This chain's CDR3 is CASSLAGQFSYEHYF. The CDR3 DNA sequence: TGCGCCAGCAGCTTGGCTGGCCAGTTCTCCTACGAGCATTACTTC. This chain links TRBV5-1 with TRBJ2-7; D gene unclear. Germline CDR1 SGHRS, CDR2 YFSETQ. This CDR3 is 15 amino acids long.